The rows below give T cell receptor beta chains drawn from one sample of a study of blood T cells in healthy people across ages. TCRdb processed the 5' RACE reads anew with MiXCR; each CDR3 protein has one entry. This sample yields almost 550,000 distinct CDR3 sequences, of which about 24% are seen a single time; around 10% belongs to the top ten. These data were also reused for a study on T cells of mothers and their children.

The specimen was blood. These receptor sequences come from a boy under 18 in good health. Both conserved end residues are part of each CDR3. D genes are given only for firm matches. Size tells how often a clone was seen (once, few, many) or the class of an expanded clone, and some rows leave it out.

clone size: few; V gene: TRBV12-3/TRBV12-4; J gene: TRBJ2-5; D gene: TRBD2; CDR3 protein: CASSNGQRTSGETQYF; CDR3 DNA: TGTGCCAGCAGTAACGGACAGAGGACTAGCGGAGAGACCCAGTACTTC
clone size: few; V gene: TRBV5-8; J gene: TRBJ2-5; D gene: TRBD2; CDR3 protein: CASSRTSRQPQYF; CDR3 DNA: TGTGCCAGCAGCCGGACTAGCCGGCAGCCCCAGTACTTC
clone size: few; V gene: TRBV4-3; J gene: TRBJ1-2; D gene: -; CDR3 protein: CASSQLMTDRANYGYTF; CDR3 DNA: TGCGCCAGCAGCCAACTCATGACAGACCGAGCTAACTATGGCTACACCTTC
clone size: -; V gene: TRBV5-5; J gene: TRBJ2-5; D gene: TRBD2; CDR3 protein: CASSLSRGGGETQYF; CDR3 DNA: TGTGCCAGCAGCTTGTCACGGGGGGGCGGAGAGACCCAGTACTTC
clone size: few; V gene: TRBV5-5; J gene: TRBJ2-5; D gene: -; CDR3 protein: CASRPSWGQSETQYF; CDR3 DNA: TGTGCCAGCAGACCATCCTGGGGACAATCAGAGACCCAGTACTTC
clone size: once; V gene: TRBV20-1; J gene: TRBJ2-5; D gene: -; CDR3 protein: CSASAFGNRAEAQYF; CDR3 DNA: TGCAGTGCTAGCGCCTTCGGGAACAGGGCAGAGGCCCAGTACTTC
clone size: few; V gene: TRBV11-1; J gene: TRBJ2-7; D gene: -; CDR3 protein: CASSTTLTTNEQYF; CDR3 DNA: TGTGCCAGCAGCACCACGTTGACAACCAACGAGCAGTACTTC
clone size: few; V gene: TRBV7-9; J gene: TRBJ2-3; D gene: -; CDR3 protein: CASSPQGPSTDTQYF; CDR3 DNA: TGTGCCAGCAGCCCGCAGGGCCCGAGCACAGATACGCAGTATTTT
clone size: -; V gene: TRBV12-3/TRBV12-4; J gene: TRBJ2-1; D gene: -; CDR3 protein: CASSLAPRERYNEQFF; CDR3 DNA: TGTGCCAGCAGTTTAGCGCCCAGGGAACGCTACAATGAGCAGTTCTTC
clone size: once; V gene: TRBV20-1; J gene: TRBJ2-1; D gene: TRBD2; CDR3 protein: CSARDVAGNNNEQFF; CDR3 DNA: TGCAGTGCTAGAGATGTAGCGGGGAACAACAATGAGCAGTTCTTC
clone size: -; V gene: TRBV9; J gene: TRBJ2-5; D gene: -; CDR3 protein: CASSVLDTLYQETQYF; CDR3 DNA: TGTGCCAGCAGCGTGCTGGACACTTTGTACCAAGAGACCCAGTACTTC
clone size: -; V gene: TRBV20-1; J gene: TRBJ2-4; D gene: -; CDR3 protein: CSGGGQAKNIQYF; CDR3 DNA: TGCAGTGGGGGGGGCCAAGCCAAAAACATTCAGTACTTC
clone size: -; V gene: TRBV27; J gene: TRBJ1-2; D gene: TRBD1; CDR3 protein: CASSLYLTGSLGYGYTF; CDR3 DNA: TGTGCCAGCAGTTTATACCTGACAGGGAGTCTAGGCTATGGCTACACCTTC
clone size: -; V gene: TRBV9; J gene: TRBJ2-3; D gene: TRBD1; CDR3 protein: CASSVTGFGTDTQYF; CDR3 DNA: TGTGCCAGCAGCGTGACAGGGTTCGGCACAGATACGCAGTATTTT
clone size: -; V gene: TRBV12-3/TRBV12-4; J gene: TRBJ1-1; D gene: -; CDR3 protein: CASSFWGDTEAFF; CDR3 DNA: TGTGCCAGCAGTTTTTGGGGGGACACTGAAGCTTTCTTT
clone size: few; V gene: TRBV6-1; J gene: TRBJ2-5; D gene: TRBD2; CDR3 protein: CAGRGLAEETQYF; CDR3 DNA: TGTGCCGGACGGGGACTAGCGGAAGAGACCCAGTACTTC
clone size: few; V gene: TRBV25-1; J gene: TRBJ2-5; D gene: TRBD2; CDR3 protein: CASRSGRTHQETQYF; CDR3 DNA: TGTGCCAGCCGCAGCGGGAGGACGCACCAAGAGACCCAGTACTTC
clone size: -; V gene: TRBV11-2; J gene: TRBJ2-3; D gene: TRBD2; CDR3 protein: CASSSAGGVTDTQYF; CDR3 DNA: TGTGCCAGCAGCTCAGCGGGGGGAGTCACAGATACGCAGTATTTT
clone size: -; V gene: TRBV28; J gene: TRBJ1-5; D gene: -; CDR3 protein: CASSSQAGNQPQHF; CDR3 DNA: TGTGCCAGCAGTTCCCAGGCGGGAAATCAGCCCCAGCATTTT
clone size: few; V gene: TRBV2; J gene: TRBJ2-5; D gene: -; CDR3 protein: CASSEGDSIQETQYF; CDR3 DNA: TGTGCCAGCAGTGAAGGGGACTCCATCCAAGAGACCCAGTACTTC
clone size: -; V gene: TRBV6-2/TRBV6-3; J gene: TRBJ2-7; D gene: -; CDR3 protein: CASSYDMSYEQYF; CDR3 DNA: TGTGCCAGCAGTTACGACATGTCCTACGAGCAGTACTTC
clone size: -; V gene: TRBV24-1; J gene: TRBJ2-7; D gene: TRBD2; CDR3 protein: CATSDRSSGGLYEQYF; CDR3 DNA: TGTGCCACCAGTGACCGATCTAGCGGGGGGCTTTACGAGCAGTACTTC
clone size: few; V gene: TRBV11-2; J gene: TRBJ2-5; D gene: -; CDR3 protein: CASTDQETQYF; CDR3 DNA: TGTGCCAGCACCGATCAAGAGACCCAGTACTTC
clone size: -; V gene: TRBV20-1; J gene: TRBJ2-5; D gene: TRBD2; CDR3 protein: CSAATSGFLETQYF; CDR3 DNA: TGCAGTGCCGCGACTAGCGGGTTCTTAGAGACCCAGTACTTC
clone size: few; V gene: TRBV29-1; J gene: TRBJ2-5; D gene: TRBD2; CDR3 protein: CSVEIAGEGETQYF; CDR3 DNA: TGCAGCGTTGAGATAGCGGGAGAGGGAGAGACCCAGTACTTC
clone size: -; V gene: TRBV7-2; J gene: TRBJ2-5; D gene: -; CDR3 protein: CASSLVIRLGTQYF; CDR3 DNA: TGTGCCAGCAGCTTAGTAATCCGCTTAGGGACCCAGTACTTC
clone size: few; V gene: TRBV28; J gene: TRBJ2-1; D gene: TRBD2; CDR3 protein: CASRWGLAGVPGEYNEQFF; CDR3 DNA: TGTGCCAGCAGGTGGGGGCTAGCGGGGGTCCCAGGGGAATACAATGAGCAGTTCTTC
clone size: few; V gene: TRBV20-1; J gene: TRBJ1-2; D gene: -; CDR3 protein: CSASSSDVRLSYTF; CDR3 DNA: TGCAGTGCTAGCTCCTCGGACGTACGGCTCTCCTACACCTTC
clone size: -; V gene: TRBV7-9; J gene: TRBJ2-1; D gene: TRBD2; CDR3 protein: CASSRRTSGSVYNEQFF; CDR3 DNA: TGTGCCAGCAGCCGACGGACTAGCGGGAGTGTGTACAATGAGCAGTTCTTC
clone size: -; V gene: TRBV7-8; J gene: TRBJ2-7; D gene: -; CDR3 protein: CASSLRTPTYEQYF; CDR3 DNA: TGTGCCAGCAGCCTAAGGACACCGACCTACGAGCAGTACTTC
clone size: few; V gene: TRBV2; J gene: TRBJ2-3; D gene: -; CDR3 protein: CASSDYRRKNTQYF; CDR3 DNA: TGTGCCAGCAGTGATTACAGAAGAAAAAATACGCAGTATTTT
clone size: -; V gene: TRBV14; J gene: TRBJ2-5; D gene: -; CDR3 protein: CAGSLPIERDSYF; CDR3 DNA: TGTGCCGGCAGCCTACCTATCGAGCGAGACAGCTACTTC
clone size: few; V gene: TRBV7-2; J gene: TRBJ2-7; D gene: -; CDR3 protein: CASSLAGARYEQYF; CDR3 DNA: TGTGCCAGCAGCTTAGCTGGGGCTCGGTACGAGCAGTACTTC
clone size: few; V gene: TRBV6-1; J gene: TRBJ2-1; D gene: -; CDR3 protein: CASSGWTLTPYNEQFF; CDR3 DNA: TGTGCCAGCAGTGGGTGGACGCTGACACCTTACAATGAGCAGTTCTTC
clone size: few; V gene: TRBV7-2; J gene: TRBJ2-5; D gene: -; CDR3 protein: CASSLVRGDKSGTQYF; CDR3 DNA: TGTGCCAGCAGCTTAGTCCGCGGGGACAAATCAGGGACCCAGTACTTC
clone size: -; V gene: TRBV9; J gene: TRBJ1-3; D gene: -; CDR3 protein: CASSGPLRGGNTIYF; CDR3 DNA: TGTGCCAGCAGCGGGCCCCTCAGGGGCGGAAACACCATATATTTT
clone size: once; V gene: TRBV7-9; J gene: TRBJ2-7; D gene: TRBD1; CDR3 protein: CASSLPGQRYEQYF; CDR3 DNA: TGTGCCAGCAGCCTCCCGGGACAGAGATACGAGCAGTACTTC